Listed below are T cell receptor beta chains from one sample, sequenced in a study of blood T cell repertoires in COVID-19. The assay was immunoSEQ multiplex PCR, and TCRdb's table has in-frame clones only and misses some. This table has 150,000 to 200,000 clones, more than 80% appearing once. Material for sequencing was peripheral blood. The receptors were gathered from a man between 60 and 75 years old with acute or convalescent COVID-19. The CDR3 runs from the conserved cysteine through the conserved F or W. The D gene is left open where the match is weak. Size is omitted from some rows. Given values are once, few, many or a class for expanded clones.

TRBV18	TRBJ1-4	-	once	CASSPFSGGSEKLFF	TGTGCCAGCTCACCCTTCAGCGGGGGGAGTGAAAAACTGTTTTTT
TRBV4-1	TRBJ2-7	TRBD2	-	CASSQDSAGGAYEQYF	TGCGCCAGCAGCCAAGATTCAGCGGGGGGGGCCTACGAGCAGTACTTC
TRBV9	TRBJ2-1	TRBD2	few	CASSVEGAGGYSSYNEQFF	TGTGCCAGCAGCGTAGAAGGGGCGGGGGGCTACAGCTCCTACAATGAGCAGTTCTTC
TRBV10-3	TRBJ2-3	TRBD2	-	CAISRIGGGTDTQYF	TGTGCCATCAGTCGGATCGGGGGGGGCACAGATACGCAGTATTTT
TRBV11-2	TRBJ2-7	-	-	CASAPVLSSYEQYF	TGTGCCAGCGCCCCTGTTCTGAGCTCCTACGAGCAGTACTTC
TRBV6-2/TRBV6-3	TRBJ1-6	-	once	CASSYVGPGAPLHF	TGTGCCAGCAGTTACGTCGGTCCGGGGGCACCCCTCCACTTT
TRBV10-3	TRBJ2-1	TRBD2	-	CAISIAGRNEQFF	TGTGCCATCAGTATAGCGGGGAGGAATGAGCAGTTCTTC
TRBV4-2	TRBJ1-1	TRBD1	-	CASSHPGQGAEAFF	TGTGCCAGCAGCCACCCGGGACAGGGGGCTGAAGCTTTCTTT
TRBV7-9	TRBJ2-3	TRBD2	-	CASSQQRGGKSGTQYF	TGTGCCAGCAGCCAGCAGCGGGGGGGTAAATCTGGTACGCAGTATTTT
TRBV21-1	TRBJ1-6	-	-	CASSSGGSGLPDNSPLHF	TGTGCCAGCAGTTCCGGTGGAAGCGGACTTCCTGATAATTCACCCCTCCACTTT
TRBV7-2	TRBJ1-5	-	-	CASSLGRTDHNQPQHF	TGTGCCAGCAGCTTAGGAAGGACAGATCACAATCAGCCCCAGCATTTT
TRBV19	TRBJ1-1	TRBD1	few	CASSNRQGLLRPEAFF	TGTGCCAGTAGCAACCGACAGGGTTTGCTACGGCCTGAAGCTTTCTTT